These T cell receptor beta chains were read from a single sample in a study of CD8 T cells in ankylosing spondylitis. Via MiXCR, TCRdb re-called the 5' RACE reads, giving one row per CDR3 protein. The sample lists around 490,000 distinct CDR3 sequences, about 5% occurring once. The sample taken for sequencing was blood, either unsorted or a sorted T cell fraction (not recorded which). These receptor sequences come from a male donor with ankylosing spondylitis. CDR3s include the opening cysteine and the closing phenylalanine or tryptophan. The order of the fields is J gene, clone size, D gene, V gene, CDR3 protein, CDR3 DNA. The D gene is left open where the match is weak. Expanded clones are given a class, and other clones once, few, many or no size at all.

>TRBJ1-1|many|-|TRBV5-6
CASSFGSEAEAFF
TGTGCCAGCAGCTTCGGCTCGGAGGCTGAAGCTTTCTTT
>TRBJ1-6|many|TRBD1|TRBV4-3
CASSQVRGTVNSPLHF
TGCGCCAGCAGCCAAGTCCGAGGGACAGTAAATTCACCCCTCCACTTT
>TRBJ1-2|few|TRBD1|TRBV14
CASSPGTGVYGYTF
TGTGCCAGCAGCCCGGGGACAGGGGTATATGGCTACACCTTC
>TRBJ2-1|many|-|TRBV11-2
CASSARTASSYNEQFF
TGTGCCAGCAGCGCCCGGACGGCTAGCTCCTACAATGAGCAGTTCTTC
>TRBJ2-3|many|TRBD1|TRBV11-1
CASSSGQGETDTQYF
TGTGCCAGCAGCTCGGGACAGGGAGAGACAGATACGCAGTATTTT
>TRBJ2-2|many|-|TRBV29-1
CSVGIAGELFF
TGCAGCGTTGGAATCGCCGGGGAGCTGTTTTTT
>TRBJ1-1|many|TRBD1|TRBV6-5
CASSYSGDRGTNTEAFF
TGTGCCAGCAGTTATTCAGGAGACAGGGGCACGAACACTGAAGCTTTCTTT
>TRBJ2-7|many|TRBD1|TRBV5-1
CASSLEGQAYEQYF
TGCGCCAGCAGCCTAGAAGGACAGGCCTACGAGCAGTACTTC
>TRBJ1-4|many|-|TRBV29-1
CSVEGRAGKLFF
TGCAGCGTTGAAGGCAGGGCGGGGAAACTGTTTTTT
>TRBJ2-3|many|TRBD2|TRBV29-1
CSVGGGINTHSTDTQYF
TGCAGCGTCGGGGGGGGGATTAATACCCATAGCACAGATACGCAGTATTTT
>TRBJ1-1|many|-|TRBV9
CASSVAPRAGYTEAFF
TGTGCCAGCAGCGTAGCTCCCCGCGCAGGGTACACTGAAGCTTTCTTT
>TRBJ2-1|many|-|TRBV11-1
CASSLQIGQGGGEQFF
TGTGCCAGCAGCTTACAGATCGGGCAGGGAGGCGGTGAGCAGTTCTTC
>TRBJ1-5|many|-|TRBV7-9
CASSLKNQPQHF
TGTGCCAGCAGCTTAAAAAATCAGCCCCAGCATTTT
>TRBJ1-1|many|TRBD1|TRBV29-1
CSARGTVNTEAFF
TGCAGCGCGAGAGGGACAGTGAACACTGAAGCTTTCTTT
>TRBJ2-1|many|TRBD1|TRBV29-1
CSVVGRGSYNEQFF
TGCAGCGTTGTTGGCAGGGGGTCCTACAATGAGCAGTTCTTC
>TRBJ2-7|few|TRBD1|TRBV18
CASSPDRESDEQYF
TGTGCCAGCTCACCAGACAGGGAAAGCGACGAGCAGTACTTC
>TRBJ2-7|many|TRBD2|TRBV7-2
CASSLARGDYEQYF
TGTGCCAGCAGCTTAGCGCGGGGGGACTACGAGCAGTACTTC
>TRBJ2-2|-|-|TRBV6-5
CASSYSPGAAGELFF
TGTGCCAGCAGTTACTCCCCAGGGGCGGCCGGGGAGCTGTTTTTT
>TRBJ2-7|many|-|TRBV28
CASSSSGTVSYEQYF
TGTGCCAGCAGCTCATCCGGGACCGTCTCCTACGAGCAGTACTTC
>TRBJ1-1|many|-|TRBV20-1
CSAIVTANTEAFF
TGCAGTGCTATCGTCACAGCGAACACTGAAGCTTTCTTT
>TRBJ2-3|many|-|TRBV20-1
CSARDLHTQYF
TGCAGTGCTAGAGATCTCCATACGCAGTATTTT
>TRBJ1-2|many|-|TRBV29-1
CSVEKAGEDYGYTF
TGCAGCGTTGAAAAAGCCGGGGAAGACTATGGCTACACCTTC
>TRBJ1-2|many|TRBD1|TRBV18
CASARQGAHGYTF
TGTGCCAGCGCCCGTCAGGGGGCCCATGGCTACACCTTC
>TRBJ1-6|many|-|TRBV11-2
CASSLEYRDSPLHF
TGTGCCAGCAGCTTGGAATACAGGGATTCACCCCTCCACTTT
>TRBJ2-1|many|TRBD2|TRBV28
CASSLTSGRYNEQFF
TGTGCCAGCAGCCTGACTAGCGGGAGATACAATGAGCAGTTCTTC
>TRBJ2-6|many|-|TRBV29-1
CSVEEKVGSSGANVLTF
TGCAGCGTTGAAGAAAAGGTTGGCAGCTCTGGGGCCAACGTCCTGACTTTC
>TRBJ2-1|many|TRBD2|TRBV29-1
CSVGPLASGSIYNEQFF
TGCAGCGTTGGACCCTTGGCGAGCGGGAGTATCTACAATGAGCAGTTCTTC
>TRBJ2-7|many|-|TRBV11-2
CASSLAGKPYEQYF
TGTGCCAGCAGCTTAGCGGGAAAGCCCTACGAGCAGTACTTC
>TRBJ1-2|few|-|TRBV14
CASSQEDLSWPGYTF
TGTGCCAGCAGCCAAGAGGACTTATCATGGCCTGGCTACACCTTC
>TRBJ2-5|few|TRBD1|TRBV20-1
CSARDRTGGRETQYF
TGCAGTGCTAGAGATAGGACAGGGGGCAGGGAGACCCAGTACTTC
>TRBJ1-2|few|TRBD1|TRBV5-6
CASSTGTALTLANYGYTF
TGTGCCAGCAGCACGGGGACAGCCTTAACCCTCGCTAACTATGGCTACACCTTC
>TRBJ1-5|many|-|TRBV6-2/TRBV6-3
CAGGVGNQPQHF
TGCGCCGGGGGAGTCGGGAATCAGCCCCAGCATTTT
>TRBJ2-7|many|-|TRBV7-2
CASSPFGEHYEQYF
TGTGCCAGCAGCCCTTTCGGGGAACACTACGAGCAGTACTTC
>TRBJ1-1|many|-|TRBV12-3/TRBV12-4
CASSATGIKLFF
TGTGCCAGCAGTGCGACCGGAATAAAGCTTTTCTTT
>TRBJ2-7|many|-|TRBV12-3/TRBV12-4
CASTPGPTTYEQYF
TGTGCCAGCACCCCGGGACCCACCACCTACGAGCAGTACTTC
>TRBJ2-2|-|-|TRBV5-6
CASSFVQGRNTGELFF
TGTGCCAGCAGCTTCGTACAGGGTCGGAACACCGGGGAGCTGTTTTTT
>TRBJ1-2|few|-|TRBV27
CASKGDPIYGYTF
TGTGCCAGCAAGGGGGACCCTATCTATGGCTACACCTTC
>TRBJ1-1|many|TRBD1|TRBV29-1
CSVEDLGRQGTNTEAFF
TGCAGCGTTGAAGATCTGGGCCGACAGGGTACGAACACTGAAGCTTTCTTT
>TRBJ2-1|many|-|TRBV15
CATSPGGESYNEQFF
TGTGCCACCAGCCCCGGCGGAGAATCCTACAATGAGCAGTTCTTC
>TRBJ1-2|many|-|TRBV12-3/TRBV12-4
CASSAGPLNSYTF
TGTGCCAGCAGTGCCGGACCGCTAAACTCCTACACCTTC
>TRBJ1-2|few|-|TRBV21-1
CASRGRRTNYGYTF
TGTGCCAGCAGGGGACGGAGGACCAACTATGGCTACACCTTC
>TRBJ2-7|many|-|TRBV7-9
CASSLSGTVTYEQYF
TGTGCCAGCAGCTTAAGTGGGACGGTCACCTACGAGCAGTACTTC